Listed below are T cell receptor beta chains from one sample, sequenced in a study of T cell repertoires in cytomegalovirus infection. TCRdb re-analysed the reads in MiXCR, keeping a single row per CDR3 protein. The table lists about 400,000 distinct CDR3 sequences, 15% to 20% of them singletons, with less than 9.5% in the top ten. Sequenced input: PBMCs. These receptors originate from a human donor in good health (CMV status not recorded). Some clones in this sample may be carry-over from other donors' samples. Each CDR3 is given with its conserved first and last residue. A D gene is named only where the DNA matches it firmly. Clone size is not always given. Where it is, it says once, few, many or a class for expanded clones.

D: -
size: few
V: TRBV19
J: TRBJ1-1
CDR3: CASSPRPTNMDTEAFF

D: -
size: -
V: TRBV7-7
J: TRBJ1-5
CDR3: CASSFRRNNQPQHF

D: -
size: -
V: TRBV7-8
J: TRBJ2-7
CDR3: CASSLAQGIIYEQYF

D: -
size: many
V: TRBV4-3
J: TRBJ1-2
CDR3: CASSPGVGGAGYGYTF

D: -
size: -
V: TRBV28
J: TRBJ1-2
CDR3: CASSSPRTDYGYTF

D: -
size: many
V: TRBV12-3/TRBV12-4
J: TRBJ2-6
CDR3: CASSFHPKPYTSGANVLTF

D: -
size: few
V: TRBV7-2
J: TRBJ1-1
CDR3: CASSLGDARGAFF

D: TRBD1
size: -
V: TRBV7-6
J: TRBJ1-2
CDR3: CASSQVDRGYGYTF

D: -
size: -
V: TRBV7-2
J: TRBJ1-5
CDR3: CASSSDLNQPQHF

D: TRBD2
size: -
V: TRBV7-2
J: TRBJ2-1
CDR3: CASSFSGGGYNEQFF

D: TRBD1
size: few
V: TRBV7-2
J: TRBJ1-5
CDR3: CASSPNLPGQNNQPQHF

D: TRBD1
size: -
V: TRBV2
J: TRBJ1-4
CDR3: CASSSTGGGEKLFF

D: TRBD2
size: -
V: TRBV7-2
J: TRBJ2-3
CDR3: CASSLGGGTSTRTQYF

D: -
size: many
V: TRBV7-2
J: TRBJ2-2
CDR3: CASSSLYLRGPANTGELFF

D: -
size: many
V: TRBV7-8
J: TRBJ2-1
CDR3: CASSSRYQDEQFF

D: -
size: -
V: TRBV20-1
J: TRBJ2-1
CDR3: CSARRTFYNEQFF

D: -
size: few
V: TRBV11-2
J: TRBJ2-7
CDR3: CASSLEGRSSYEQYF

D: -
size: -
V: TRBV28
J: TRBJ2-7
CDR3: CASSLSRGPREQYF

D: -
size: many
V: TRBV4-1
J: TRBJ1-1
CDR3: CASSQELLGSTEAFF

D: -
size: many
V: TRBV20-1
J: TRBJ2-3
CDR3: CSARDMVPRESTDTQYF